This T cell receptor (beta chain) is from a study of memory B cells and T cells in multiple sclerosis (dated by TCRdb to about 2018). Broadly, across the study: The study compared the TCR beta repertoires of autoproliferating peripheral T cells with those of brain lesion-infiltrating T cells in multiple sclerosis patients. TCR sequencing involved a couple of multiple sclerosis patients from whom brain lesions at autopsy or brain-infiltrating cells from biopsy were available. The study at large found these results: Clone-set sizes varied between compartments, which affected the numbers of shared clonotypes and made normalization necessary.

TCRbeta CDR3 regions were amplified from extracted genomic DNA using the immunoSEQ Platform. The immunoSEQ assay used multiplex PCR together with high-throughput sequencing and a bioinformatics pipeline from the vendor. The authors' pipeline ran thus. Non-productive sequences and CDR3s shorter than 4 amino acids were removed, and clonotype frequencies were recalculated per sample. In immunoSEQ Analyzer 2.0, shared clonotypes were identified as those with identical CDR3 amino acid, V gene and J gene sequences. Repertoire overlap was normalized by dividing shared clonotype counts by the product of both clone-set sizes, with the result scaled by 1000 into arbitrary units. In its TCRdb copy, this immuneACCESS table keeps in-frame sequences only and misses some clones. Where compared with another copy, unresolved V genes explain less than half of these, and the others have no known cause. The V and J calls and clone size are taken from that table; D and trimming were inferred from the DNA. The sample records 550 to 800 clones, 60% to 80% of which are singletons. The top ten constitute about 13% of the sample.

Taken from the germline V gene (reference sequence), the CDR1 and CDR2 loops are LNHNV and YYDKDF. Inclusive of the bounding cysteine and phenylalanine, the CDR3 is 17 residues long. Only the CDR3 part of the read is kept: 51 bases, read in frame from the first base. Unmatched junction bases come to 10, with V trimmed by 1 base and J by 6 bases. Regarding this clone: The specificity of this receptor is unknown. Base qualities are not provided; no much larger clone lies one nucleotide away.

Specimen: brain tissue. This TCR came from a human donor with multiple sclerosis. The sequence is built from TRBV15 and TRBJ2-3, and TRBD2 aligns with 10 junction nucleotides. The encoded CDR3 is CATSRGVSGGASDTQYF. Read as DNA, the sequence is TGTGCCACCAGCAGAGGGGTGAGCGGGGGGGCATCGGATACGCAGTATTTT.